This TCR beta chain was obtained from a study of regulatory T cells in long-lasting Graves disease. General observations from the study: Repertoires from persistent disease leaned toward TRBV28, TRBJ1-2 and TRBJ2-5. Whereas new patients shared some 970 public clonotypes, persistent patients shared more, at under 3,500.

A note on this clonotype: Its target is unknown.

Germline assignment: CDR1 ENHRY and CDR2 SYGVKD. The CDR3 is 19 amino acids. V was shortened by 7 bases and J by 2 bases, with 27 bases between the two germline ends. Time point here: newly diagnosed GD, antithyroid drugs for less than 3 months. Isolated PBMC RNA provided the starting material for the TCR library. Combining iRepertoire HTBI primers with Arm-PCR of CDR3 regions, the authors built TCR beta libraries. TCRdb processed the multiplex PCR reads anew with MiXCR; each CDR3 protein has one entry. The sample contains 530,000 or so distinct CDR3 sequences, about 16% of which appear only once. This sample was shared with a second study, whose subject was T cells in Graves' hyperthyroidism and ophthalmopathy. As that study records: Patients between 18 and 65 years old had hyperthyroidism, newly diagnosed and lasting under 2 months.

The receptor's source is a man aged 18 to 30 with Graves disease. The chain links TRBV10-3 to TRBJ1-5; D gene ambiguous. The sequences come from peripheral blood mononuclear cells (PBMCs), collected at new diagnosis, from a patient treated with antithyroid drugs. The CDR3 reads CAIIPKSFVGFSGNQPQHF. The DNA for the CDR3 is TGTGCCATCATCCCCAAATCCTTTGTGGGGTTTTCCGGCAATCAGCCCCAGCATTTT.